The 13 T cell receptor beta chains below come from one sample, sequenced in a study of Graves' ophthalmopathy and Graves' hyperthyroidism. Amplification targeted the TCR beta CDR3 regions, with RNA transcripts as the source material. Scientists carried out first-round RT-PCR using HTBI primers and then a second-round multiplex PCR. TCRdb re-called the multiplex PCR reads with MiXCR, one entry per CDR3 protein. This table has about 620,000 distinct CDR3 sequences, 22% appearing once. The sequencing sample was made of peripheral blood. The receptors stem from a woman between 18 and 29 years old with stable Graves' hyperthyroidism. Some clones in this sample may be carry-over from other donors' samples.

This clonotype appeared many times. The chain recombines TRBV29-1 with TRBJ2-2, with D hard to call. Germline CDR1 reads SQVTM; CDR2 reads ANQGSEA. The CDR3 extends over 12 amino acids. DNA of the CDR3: TGCAGTGCTGGGGCGAACACCGGGGAGCTGTTTTTT. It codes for CSAGANTGELFF.

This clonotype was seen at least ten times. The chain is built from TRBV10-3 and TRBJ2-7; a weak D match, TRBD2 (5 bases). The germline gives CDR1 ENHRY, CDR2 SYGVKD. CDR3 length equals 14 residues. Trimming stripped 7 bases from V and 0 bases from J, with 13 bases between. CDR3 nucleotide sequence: TGTGCCATCACTCCTAGCACGTACTCCTACGAGCAGTACTTC. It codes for CAITPSTYSYEQYF.

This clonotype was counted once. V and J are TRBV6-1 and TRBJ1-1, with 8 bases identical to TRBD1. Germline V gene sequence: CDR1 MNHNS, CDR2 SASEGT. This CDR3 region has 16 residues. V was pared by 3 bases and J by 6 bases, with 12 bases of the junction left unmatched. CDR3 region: CASSDRSGGAGAEAFF. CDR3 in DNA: TGTGCCAGCAGTGATAGATCAGGGGGCGCGGGCGCTGAAGCTTTCTTT.

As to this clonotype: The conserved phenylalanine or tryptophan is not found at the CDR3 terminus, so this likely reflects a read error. CDR3: CAWRVLSGQGVRGGYTV. The DNA of the CDR3 is TGTGCCTGGAGAGTCCTTTCGGGACAGGGGGTCCGGGGAGGCTACACCGTC. The chain employs TRBV30 and TRBJ1-2, with 11 bases fitting TRBD1. The CDR3 extends over 17 amino acids. The germline V gene has CDR1 GTSNPN and CDR2 SVGIG (reference sequence). V dropped 3 bases and J dropped 8; count of bases not matched to a gene: 17.

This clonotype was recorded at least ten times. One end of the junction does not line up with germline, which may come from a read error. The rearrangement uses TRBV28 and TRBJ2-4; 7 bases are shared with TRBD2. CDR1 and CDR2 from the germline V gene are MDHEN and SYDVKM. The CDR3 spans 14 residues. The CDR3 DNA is TGTGCCAGCAGTTTACATCCGGGAGGTCTCATTAAGTACTTC. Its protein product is CASSLHPGGLIKYF.

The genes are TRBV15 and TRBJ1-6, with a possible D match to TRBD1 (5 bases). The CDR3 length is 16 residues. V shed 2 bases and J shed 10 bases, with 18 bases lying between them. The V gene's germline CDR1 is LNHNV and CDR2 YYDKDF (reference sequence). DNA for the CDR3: TGTGCCACCAGCAGAAGGCTAGCGGGGACCGGGTCACCCCTCCACTTT. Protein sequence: CATSRRLAGTGSPLHF.

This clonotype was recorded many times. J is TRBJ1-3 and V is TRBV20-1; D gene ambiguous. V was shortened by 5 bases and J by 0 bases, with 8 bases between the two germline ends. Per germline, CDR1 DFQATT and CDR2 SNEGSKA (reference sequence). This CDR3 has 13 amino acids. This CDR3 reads CSAYPISGNTIYF. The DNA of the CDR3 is TGCAGTGCTTATCCAATCTCTGGAAACACCATATATTTT.

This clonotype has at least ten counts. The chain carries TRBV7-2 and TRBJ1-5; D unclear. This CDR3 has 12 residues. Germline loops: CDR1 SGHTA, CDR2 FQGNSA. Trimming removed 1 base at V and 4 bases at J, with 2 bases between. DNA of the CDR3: TGTGCCAGCAGCTTAGTTAATCAGCCCCAGCATTTT. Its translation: CASSLVNQPQHF.

The CDR3 sequence: CASSSLPSSYEQYF. DNA for the CDR3: TGTGCCAGCAGTTCGCTACCTTCCTCCTACGAGCAGTACTTC. The chain employs TRBV12-3 or TRBV12-4 and TRBJ2-7, with no clear D. The V end was cut by 4 bases, the J end by 0 bases, with 10 bases between. The CDR3 extends over 14 amino acids.

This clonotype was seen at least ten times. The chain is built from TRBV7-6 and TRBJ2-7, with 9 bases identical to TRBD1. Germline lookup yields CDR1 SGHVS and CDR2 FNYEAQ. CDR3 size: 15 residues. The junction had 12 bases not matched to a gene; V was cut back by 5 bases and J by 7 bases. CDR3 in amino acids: CASSNYLQGAREQYF. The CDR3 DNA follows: TGTGCCAGCAGCAACTACCTACAGGGGGCTCGAGAGCAGTACTTC.

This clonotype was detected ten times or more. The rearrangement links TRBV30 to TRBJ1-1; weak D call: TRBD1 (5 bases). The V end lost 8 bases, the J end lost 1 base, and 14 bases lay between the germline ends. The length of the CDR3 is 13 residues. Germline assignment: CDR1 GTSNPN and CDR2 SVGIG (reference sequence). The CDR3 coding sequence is TGTGCCCGAACTGCCCAGGGGAACACTGAAGCTTTCTTT. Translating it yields CARTAQGNTEAFF.

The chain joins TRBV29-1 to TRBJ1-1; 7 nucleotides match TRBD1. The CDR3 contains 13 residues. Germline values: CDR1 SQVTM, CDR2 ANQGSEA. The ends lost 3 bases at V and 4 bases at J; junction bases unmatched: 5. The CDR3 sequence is CSVESRGGTEAFF. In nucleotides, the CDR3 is TGCAGCGTTGAGTCCAGGGGGGGCACTGAAGCTTTCTTT.

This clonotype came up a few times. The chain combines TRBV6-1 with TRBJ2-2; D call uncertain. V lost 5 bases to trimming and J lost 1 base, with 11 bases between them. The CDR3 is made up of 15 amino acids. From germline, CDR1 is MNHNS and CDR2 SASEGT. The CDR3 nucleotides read TGTGCCAGCAGTACCCCCTCGGAGAACACCGGGGAGCTGTTTTTT. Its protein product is CASSTPSENTGELFF.